A selection of T cell receptor beta chains follows, all from one sample in a study of T cell responses to AZD1222 COVID-19 vaccine. Clones were sequenced by immunoSEQ multiplex PCR, and TCRdb holds only the in-frame ones, with some missing. The sample has some 130,000 clones, 70% to 90% seen once. This material consisted of peripheral blood, taken on day 0 of AZD1222 vaccination. Every receptor here comes from an adult in good health. The CDR3 runs from the conserved cysteine through the conserved F or W. Fields, in order: J gene, V gene, D gene, CDR3 protein. A D gene is named only where the DNA matches it firmly.

TRBJ1-1	TRBV4-1	TRBD1	CASSQGKTGSATEAFF
TRBJ1-6	TRBV7-3	-	CASSLTTGSPLHF
TRBJ2-7	TRBV18	TRBD2	CASSPLAGGPVKSYEQYF
TRBJ2-1	TRBV7-9	TRBD1	CASSLGQGRFF
TRBJ2-1	TRBV7-3	TRBD2	CASSLASGSYEQFF
TRBJ2-7	TRBV18	TRBD1	CASSPVGQGLEQYF
TRBJ2-7	TRBV16	-	CASNHRQNPYEQYF
TRBJ2-1	TRBV27	TRBD2	CATSRGGWGDEQFF
TRBJ2-5	TRBV19	TRBD2	CASSITAGGPETQYF
TRBJ1-5	TRBV6-5	TRBD1	CASRTGEQSQPQHF
TRBJ2-3	TRBV18	-	CASSPGITDTQYF
TRBJ2-1	TRBV27	TRBD2	CASSPGLAEGGNEQFF
TRBJ1-1	TRBV5-1	-	CASSLEYRQTEAFF
TRBJ1-4	TRBV3-1/TRBV3-2	TRBD1	CASSRRQGTNEKLFF
TRBJ2-5	TRBV4-2	-	CASSQAVGSGQETQYF
TRBJ2-1	TRBV4-1	TRBD2	CASRKLGGSLNEQFF
TRBJ2-2	TRBV5-1	TRBD2	CASSSQTSGRPAGELFF
TRBJ1-1	TRBV7-9	-	CASSQYYTEAFF
TRBJ1-3	TRBV5-4	-	CASSVSIGRGGNTIYF
TRBJ1-5	TRBV6-5	-	CASSYSQAQPQHF
TRBJ1-5	TRBV19	-	CASSMLDQPQHF
TRBJ2-2	TRBV6-2/TRBV6-3	TRBD1	CASSFPDRGPGELFF